The clone carrying this TCR beta chain was seen more than once but under ten times. Its antigen is currently unknown. Other DNA sequences in the same sample also yield this CDR3. Sequencing targeted expressed TCRB transcripts, as all isolated RNA had been reverse transcribed. TCRdb keeps only in-frame clones here, not all; method: immunoSEQ multiplex PCR. The sample shows over 150,000 clones, about 7.9% of them seen only once. Looked up from germline, CDR1 is SQVTM and CDR2 is ANQGSEA. The length of the CDR3 is 13 residues. V was shortened by 6 bases and J by 6 bases, with 18 bases between the two germline ends. The data derive from a study of beta chain features in type 1 diabetes. The study's findings and limits: Shortening of TCRB CDR3s, moderate but significant, appeared in all four CD4+ subsets of Type 1 diabetes patients.

Sorting based on CD45RO/CCR7/CD25/CD127/CD95/CD27 separated CD4+ naive, central memory, regulatory and stem cell-like memory cells. This sequence joins TRBV29-1 and TRBJ2-7; the D gene is possibly TRBD1 (6 bases). The sequence was collected from a man younger than 35 with type 1 diabetes. Sequencing input: central memory CD4+ T cells from blood. The CDR3 DNA reads as TGCAGCGTGGAAAGGGGAACAGGGTCCGAGCAGTACTTC. Translation gives CSVERGTGSEQYF.